A single sample is the source of the 20 T cell receptor beta chains below, sequenced in a study of post-analysis software for immune sequencing data. Their cognate antigens are unknown. cDNA libraries for TCR beta contained unique molecular identifiers. TCRdb called the PCR reads again in MiXCR, with one record for every CDR3 protein. Here the sample spans hundreds of thousands of distinct CDR3 sequences, roughly half being singletons. Notes on the study in general: Controls had lower frequencies than patients of about 5 TRBV segments, which included TRBV5-6, TRBV5-1 and TRBV20-1.

The specimen was blood. The receptors here all came from a girl aged 5-17 years with multiple sclerosis.

V and J are TRBV7-2 and TRBJ2-7; 7 bases agree with TRBD1. The CDR3 consists of 15 residues. The germline V gene encodes CDR1 SGHTA and CDR2 FQGNSA. V lost 2 bases, J lost 4 bases, and 8 bases stayed unmatched. The CDR3 sequence is CASSLQTGQTYEQYF. CDR3 coding DNA: TGTGCCAGCAGCTTACAGACGGGACAGACTTACGAGCAGTACTTC.

The gene calls are TRBV2 and TRBJ1-1; D unclear. This CDR3 comprises 15 residues. The ends were cut back, 9 bases at V and 0 bases at J, with 17 bases in the middle. Germline V gene lookup returns CDR1 SNHLY and CDR2 FYNNEI. CDR3 protein: CASQIIDGLNTEAFF. The CDR3, as DNA: TGTGCCAGTCAAATCATCGACGGCCTGAACACTGAAGCTTTCTTT.

This chain uses TRBV7-9 with TRBJ2-1; 8 bases map to TRBD1. Trimming took 5 bases from V and 5 from J; bases not matched to a gene: 8. Germline CDR1 and CDR2: SEHNR and FQNEAQ (reference sequence). The CDR3 loop spans 15 amino acids. The CDR3 spells CASSRDRTFHNEQFF. In DNA, the CDR3 is TGTGCCAGCAGCCGGGACAGGACATTCCACAATGAGCAGTTCTTC.

This sequence joins TRBV3-1 and TRBJ2-7; D is possibly TRBD2 (5 bases). CDR1 is LGHDT, CDR2 YNNKEL, per germline (reference sequence). The CDR3 is made up of 13 amino acids. Trimming stripped 2 bases from V and 6 bases from J, with 11 bases between. CDR3 loop: CASSQPRASEQYF. CDR3 bases: TGTGCCAGCAGCCAACCGAGGGCCTCCGAGCAGTACTTC.

This clonotype was counted a few times. The rearrangement uses TRBV5-1 and TRBJ2-3; 11 bases map to TRBD2. Trimming removed 4 bases from V and 3 bases from J; junction bases left unmatched: 7. Germline lookup yields CDR1 SGHRS and CDR2 YFSETQ. CDR3 size: 16 residues. The DNA for the CDR3 is TGCGCCAGCAGCGTGATGACTAGCGGGGCTACAGATACGCAGTATTTT. Its translation is CASSVMTSGATDTQYF.

This clonotype was found a few times. The CDR3 loop is CSAWKDTEAFF. For the CDR3, the DNA is TGCAGTGCTTGGAAAGACACTGAAGCTTTCTTT. The chain employs TRBV20-1 and TRBJ1-1, with unresolved D. Deletions cut 5 bases from V and 3 bases from J, with 7 bases between. This CDR3 is built from 11 residues. The germline gives CDR1 DFQATT, CDR2 SNEGSKA (reference sequence).

The V call is TRBV7-2, the J call TRBJ2-1, with 12 nucleotides matching TRBD2. Germline V CDR1 and CDR2: SGHTA, FQGNSA. The J segment lost 7 bases and the V segment lost 6 bases, leaving 16 bases of the junction unmatched. The CDR3 totals 18 residues. The CDR3 sequence: CASSPKNRLAGAQNEQFF. CDR3 sequence (DNA): TGTGCCAGCAGTCCGAAGAACCGACTAGCGGGGGCGCAGAATGAGCAGTTCTTC. Looking up the rest from reference TRBV7-2 and TRBJ2-1 gives the full variable domain: GAGVSQSPSNKVTEKGKDVELRCDPISGHTALYWYRQSLGQGLEFLIYFQGNSAPDKSGLPSDRFSAERTGGSVSTLTIQRTQQEDSAVYLCASSPKNRLAGAQNEQFFGPGTRLTVL.

The chain is built from TRBV7-9 and TRBJ1-5; possible D gene TRBD1, 6 bases. Germline CDR1 and CDR2: SEHNR and FQNEAQ (reference sequence). This CDR3 contains 16 residues. The V end lost 2 bases, the J end lost 6 bases, and 17 bases lay between the germline ends. The chain's CDR3 is CASSLLAGGPIQPQHF. The CDR3 nucleotides read TGTGCCAGCAGCTTACTTGCGGGGGGGCCGATTCAGCCCCAGCATTTT.

This sequence joins TRBV9 and TRBJ2-7; no reliable D call. Germline V CDR1 and CDR2: SGDLS, YYNGEE. The V gene lost 0 bases and the J gene lost 4 bases, with 5 bases spanning the gap. The CDR3 is 12 residues long. CDR3 amino acids: CASSVEGYEQYF. CDR3 nucleotides: TGTGCCAGCAGCGTAGAAGGGTACGAGCAGTACTTC.

J is TRBJ1-2 and V is TRBV6-6; D possibly corresponds to TRBD1 (5 bases). Germline-derived CDR1 and CDR2 are MNHNY and SVGAGI (reference sequence). The ends were cut back, 0 bases at V and 4 bases at J, with 12 bases in the middle. This CDR3 has 15 amino acids. The CDR3 is CASSYSDNPSYGYTF. The CDR3 DNA is TGTGCCAGCAGTTACTCGGACAATCCCTCCTATGGCTACACCTTC.

J is TRBJ2-1 and V is TRBV20-1, with D possibly being TRBD1 (5 bases). Trimming pared 8 bases from V and 5 bases from J, leaving 10 bases between. This CDR3 region has 11 residues. Per germline, CDR1 DFQATT and CDR2 SNEGSKA (reference sequence). Here the CDR3 reads CSTRQHNEQFF. For the CDR3, the DNA is TGCAGTACCCGACAGCACAATGAGCAGTTCTTC.

The V call is TRBV9, the J call TRBJ2-5, with D possibly matching TRBD2 (6 bases). From germline, CDR1 is SGDLS and CDR2 YYNGEE. CDR3 length: 14 residues. V gave up 6 bases and J gave up 5 bases, with 17 bases separating them. The CDR3: CASTGGPGGETQYF. Written as DNA, the CDR3 is TGTGCCAGCACCGGCGGTCCTGGGGGGGAGACCCAGTACTTC.

The J gene is TRBJ2-2, the V gene TRBV18; D is uncertain. V shed 3 bases and J shed 1 base, with 6 bases lying between them. Germline V lookup: CDR1 KGHSH, CDR2 LQKENI. The CDR3 is 14 residues long. The chain's CDR3 is CASSPLMNTGELFF. CDR3 nucleotide sequence: TGTGCCAGCTCACCTTTGATGAACACCGGGGAGCTGTTTTTT.

The J gene is TRBJ2-5, the V gene TRBV20-1; D remains ambiguous. There are 12 residues in the CDR3. CDR1 is DFQATT and CDR2 is SNEGSKA in the germline V gene (reference sequence). The V end was cut by 1 base, the J end by 6 bases, with 9 bases between. The CDR3 region has the DNA TGCAGTGCTAGAGGCCCAGCCCAGACCCAGTACTTC. Its protein is CSARGPAQTQYF.

The V gene is TRBV6-1, the J gene TRBJ1-5; tentative D call: TRBD1 (5 bases). Trimming pared 7 bases from V and 2 bases from J, leaving 18 bases between. CDR1 and CDR2 (germline): MNHNS, SASEGT. The CDR3 has 16 amino acids. In DNA form, the CDR3 reads TGTGCCAGCACCCTGCGCGTCAGGGTCGGCAATCAGCCCCAGCATTTT. Residues: CASTLRVRVGNQPQHF.

This clonotype was picked up a small number of times. The CDR3 sequence is CASTTYNEQFF. Here the CDR3 DNA reads TGTGCCAGCACCACCTACAATGAGCAGTTCTTC. V gene TRBV6-1 combines with J gene TRBJ2-1; no clear D. The V end was cut by 7 bases, the J end by 2 bases, with 3 bases between. CDR1 is MNHNS, CDR2 SASEGT, per germline. The CDR3 sequence is 11 residues long.

The rearrangement joins TRBV5-1 to TRBJ1-2; D not resolved. Between the trimmed V and J ends, which lost 0 bases and 4 bases, there was a span of 10 bases. This CDR3 spans 14 amino acids. Germline loops: CDR1 SGHRS, CDR2 YFSETQ. The CDR3 spells CASSLGTSPYGYTF. The CDR3 coding sequence is TGCGCCAGCAGCTTGGGCACCTCCCCCTATGGCTACACCTTC. Full variable domain (rest looked up from reference TRBV5-1 and TRBJ1-2): KAGVTQTPRYLIKTRGQQVTLSCSPISGHRSVSWYQQTPGQGLQFLFEYFSETQRNKGNFPGRFSGRQFSNSRSEMNVSTLELGDSALYLCASSLGTSPYGYTFGSGTRLTVV.

There are a few counts of this clonotype. The gene calls are TRBV15 and TRBJ2-7, with D perhaps TRBD2 (6 bases). V was pared by 4 bases and J by 2 bases, with 15 bases between. Germline loops: CDR1 LNHNV, CDR2 YYDKDF (reference sequence). The CDR3 covers 15 residues. CDR3: CATSTVGGYAYEQYF. The CDR3 nucleotides read TGTGCCACCAGCACAGTTGGGGGGTATGCCTACGAGCAGTACTTC.

The gene calls are TRBV28 and TRBJ2-5; possible D gene TRBD2, 5 bases. Germline values: CDR1 MDHEN, CDR2 SYDVKM. V was trimmed by 3 bases and J by 5 bases, leaving 13 bases between them. There are 14 residues in the CDR3. DNA of the CDR3: TGTGCCAGCAGTTTTGGGAGACTGGCGGAGACCCAGTACTTC. It codes for CASSFGRLAETQYF.

This clonotype was found a few times. The CDR3 nucleotides read TGTGCCAGCAGCCCTCCTGCCCATCGAGTAAAGGGGGACGAGCAGTACTTC. Residues: CASSPPAHRVKGDEQYF. This chain connects TRBV5-5 to TRBJ2-7; tentatively, D is TRBD1 (6 bases). Trimming cost V 4 bases and J 5 bases, with 25 bases left between them. CDR3 length: 17 residues. Germline CDR1 SGHKS, CDR2 YYEKEE (reference sequence).